The T cell receptor beta chain described here comes from a study of response to subunit inactivated influenza vaccine. CDR1 DFQATT and CDR2 SNEGSKA come from the germline V gene (reference sequence). This CDR3 is built from 14 residues. V shed 5 bases, J shed 3 bases, and the junction held 6 bases outside the gene matches. TCRdb ran MiXCR on the RT-PCR reads and lists one entry per CDR3 protein. The sample shows about 480,000 distinct CDR3 sequences, roughly 9.8% of them seen only once. The V call is TRBV20-1, the J call TRBJ2-2; 7 positions agree with TRBD1. This clonotype was obtained from a man aged 45 to 65 who received an inactivated influenza vaccine. Material: PBMCs from blood, obtained about 6 weeks after vaccination. For the CDR3, the DNA is TGCAGTGCTGCTCAGGGGGTGCACACCGGGGAGCTGTTTTTT. Amino acid sequence: CSAAQGVHTGELFF.